This T cell receptor (beta chain) derives from a study of cytomegalovirus exposure and HLA in healthy donors. Points on this clone: The antigen remains undetermined.

Study-wide results and caveats: Despite most TCR sequences being rare, some public TCRs occurred in many donors. Listed as cytomegalovirus-associated were approximately 160 TCR beta chains.

The CDR3 extends over 16 amino acids. Losses at the gene ends were 1 base for V and 4 bases for J; bases not matched to a gene: 10. Germline V gives CDR1 SGHNT, CDR2 YYREEE (reference sequence). Clones were sequenced by immunoSEQ multiplex PCR, and TCRdb holds only the in-frame ones, with some missing. This sample yields tens of thousands of clones, of which around 95% are seen a single time; 0.69% belongs to the top ten. Donors came from a validation cohort of over a hundred subjects, distinct from the first 666-subject cohort. Input material: PBMCs. This clonotype originated in a woman younger than 30 in good health and CMV-seronegative. This rearrangement joins TRBV5-4 to TRBJ1-2, with 7 bases fitting TRBD1. The CDR3 nucleotides read TGTGCCAGCAGCTTGCGGACAGGCCTTCCAGGCTATGGCTACACCTTC. Encoded protein: CASSLRTGLPGYGYTF.